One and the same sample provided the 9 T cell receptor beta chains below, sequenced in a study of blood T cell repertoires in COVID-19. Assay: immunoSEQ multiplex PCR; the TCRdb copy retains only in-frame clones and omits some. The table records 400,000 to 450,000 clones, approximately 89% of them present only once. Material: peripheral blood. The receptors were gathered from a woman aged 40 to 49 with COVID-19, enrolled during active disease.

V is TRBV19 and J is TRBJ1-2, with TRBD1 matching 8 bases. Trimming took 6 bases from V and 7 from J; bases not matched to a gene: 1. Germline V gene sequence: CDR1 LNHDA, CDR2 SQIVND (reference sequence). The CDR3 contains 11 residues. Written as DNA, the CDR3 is TGTGCCAGTAGCAGGGGGCCTGGCTACACCTTC. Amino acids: CASSRGPGYTF.

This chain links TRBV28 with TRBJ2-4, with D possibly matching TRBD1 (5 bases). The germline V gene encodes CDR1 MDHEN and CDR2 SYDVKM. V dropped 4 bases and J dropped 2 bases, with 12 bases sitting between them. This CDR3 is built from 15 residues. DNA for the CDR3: TGTGCCAGCAGTTCTGCAGGGTCGTCCAAAAACATTCAGTACTTC. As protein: CASSSAGSSKNIQYF.

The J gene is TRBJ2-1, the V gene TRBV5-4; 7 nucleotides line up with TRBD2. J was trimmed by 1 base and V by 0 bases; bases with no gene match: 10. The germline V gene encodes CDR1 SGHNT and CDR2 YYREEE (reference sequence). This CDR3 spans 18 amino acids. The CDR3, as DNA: TGTGCCAGCAGCTTGGGAGGGGCGGGAGCGGGTTCCTACAATGAGCAGTTCTTC. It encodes CASSLGGAGAGSYNEQFF.

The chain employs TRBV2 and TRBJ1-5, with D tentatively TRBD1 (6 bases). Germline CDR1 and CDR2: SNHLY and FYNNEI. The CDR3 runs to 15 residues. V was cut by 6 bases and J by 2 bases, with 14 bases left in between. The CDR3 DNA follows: TGTGCCAGCAGGGCACAGGGTTGGGGCAATCAGCCCCAGCATTTT. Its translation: CASRAQGWGNQPQHF.

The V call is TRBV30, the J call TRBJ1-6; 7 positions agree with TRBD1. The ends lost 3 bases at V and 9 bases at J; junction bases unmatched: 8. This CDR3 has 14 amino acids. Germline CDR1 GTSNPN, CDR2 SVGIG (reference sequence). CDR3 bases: TGTGCCTGGAGCGATCAGGGGGTTGGTTCACCCCTCCACTTT. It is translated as CAWSDQGVGSPLHF.

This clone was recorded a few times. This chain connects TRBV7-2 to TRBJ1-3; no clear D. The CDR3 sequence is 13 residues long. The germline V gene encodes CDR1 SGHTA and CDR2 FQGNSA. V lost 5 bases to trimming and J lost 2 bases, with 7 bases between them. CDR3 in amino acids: CASSPPPGNTIYF. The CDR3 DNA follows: TGTGCCAGCAGCCCCCCTCCTGGAAACACCATATATTTT.

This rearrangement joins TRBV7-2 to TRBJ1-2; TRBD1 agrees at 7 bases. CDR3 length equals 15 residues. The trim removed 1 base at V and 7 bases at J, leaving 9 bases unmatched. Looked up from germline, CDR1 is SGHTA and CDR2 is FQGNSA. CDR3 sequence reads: CASSLGTGAPRGYTF. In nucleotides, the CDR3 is TGTGCCAGCAGCTTAGGAACAGGGGCCCCTCGTGGCTACACCTTC.

CDR3 in amino acids: CASSIRLAGSDNEQFF. The CDR3 DNA follows: TGTGCCAGCAGCATAAGACTAGCGGGGTCCGACAATGAGCAGTTCTTC. The chain has TRBV7-8 and TRBJ2-1, with 11 bases matching TRBD2. Germline V gene lookup returns CDR1 SGHVS and CDR2 FQNEAQ. The CDR3 contains 16 residues. J was trimmed by 5 bases and V by 5 bases; bases with no gene match: 8.

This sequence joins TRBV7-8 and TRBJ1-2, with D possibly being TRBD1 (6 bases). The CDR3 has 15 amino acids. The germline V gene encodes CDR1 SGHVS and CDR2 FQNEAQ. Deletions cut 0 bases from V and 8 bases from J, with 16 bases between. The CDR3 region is CASSLALTGGEGYTF. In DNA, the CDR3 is TGTGCCAGCAGCTTAGCGCTAACGGGGGGCGAGGGCTACACCTTC.